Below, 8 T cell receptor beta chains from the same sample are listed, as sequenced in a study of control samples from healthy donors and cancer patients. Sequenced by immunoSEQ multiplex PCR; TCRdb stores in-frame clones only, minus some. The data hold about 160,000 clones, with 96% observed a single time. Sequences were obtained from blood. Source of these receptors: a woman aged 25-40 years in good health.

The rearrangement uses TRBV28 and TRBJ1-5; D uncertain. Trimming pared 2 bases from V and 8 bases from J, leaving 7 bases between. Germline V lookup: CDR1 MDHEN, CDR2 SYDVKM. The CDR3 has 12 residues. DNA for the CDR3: TGTGCCAGCAGTTTAAATGGGGAGCCCCAGCATTTT. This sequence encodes CASSLNGEPQHF.

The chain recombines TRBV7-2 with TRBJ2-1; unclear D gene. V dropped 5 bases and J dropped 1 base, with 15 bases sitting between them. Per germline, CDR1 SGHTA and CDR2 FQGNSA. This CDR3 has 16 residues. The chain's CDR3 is CASSPSLGYSYNEQFF. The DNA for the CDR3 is TGTGCCAGCAGCCCCTCCTTGGGCTATTCCTACAATGAGCAGTTCTTC. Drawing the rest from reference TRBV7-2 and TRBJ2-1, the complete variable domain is GAGVSQSPSNKVTEKGKDVELRCDPISGHTALYWYRQSLGQGLEFLIYFQGNSAPDKSGLPSDRFSAERTGGSVSTLTIQRTQQEDSAVYLCASSPSLGYSYNEQFFGPGTRLTVL.

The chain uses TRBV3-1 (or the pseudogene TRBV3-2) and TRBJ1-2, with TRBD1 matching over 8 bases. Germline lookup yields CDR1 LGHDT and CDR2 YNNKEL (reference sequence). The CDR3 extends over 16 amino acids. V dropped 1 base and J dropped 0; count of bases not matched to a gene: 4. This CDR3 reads CASSQGTGQANYGYTF. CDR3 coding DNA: TGTGCCAGCAGCCAAGGGACAGGGCAAGCTAACTATGGCTACACCTTC.

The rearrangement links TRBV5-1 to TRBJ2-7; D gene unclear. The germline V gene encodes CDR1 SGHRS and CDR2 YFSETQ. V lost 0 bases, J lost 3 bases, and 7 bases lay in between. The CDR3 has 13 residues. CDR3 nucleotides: TGCGCCAGCAGCTTGGAAGCGATCTACGAGCAGTACTTC. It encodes CASSLEAIYEQYF.

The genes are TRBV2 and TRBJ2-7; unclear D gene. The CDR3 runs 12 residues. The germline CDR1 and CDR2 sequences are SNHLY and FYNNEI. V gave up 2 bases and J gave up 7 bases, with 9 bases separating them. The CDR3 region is CASSEHTREQYF. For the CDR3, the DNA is TGTGCCAGCAGTGAACACACCAGGGAGCAGTACTTC.

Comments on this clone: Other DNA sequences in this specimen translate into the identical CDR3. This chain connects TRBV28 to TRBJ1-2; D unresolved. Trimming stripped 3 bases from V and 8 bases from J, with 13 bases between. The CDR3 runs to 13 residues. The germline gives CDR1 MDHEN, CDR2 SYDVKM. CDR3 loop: CASSFSPIYGYTF. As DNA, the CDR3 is TGTGCCAGCAGTTTCAGCCCGATCTACGGCTACACCTTC.

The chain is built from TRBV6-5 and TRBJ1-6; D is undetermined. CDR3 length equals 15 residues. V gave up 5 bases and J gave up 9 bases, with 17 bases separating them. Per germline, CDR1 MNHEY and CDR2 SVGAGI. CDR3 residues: CASSHRDGLASPLHF. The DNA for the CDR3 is TGTGCCAGCAGTCACCGGGATGGTCTGGCTTCACCCCTCCACTTT.

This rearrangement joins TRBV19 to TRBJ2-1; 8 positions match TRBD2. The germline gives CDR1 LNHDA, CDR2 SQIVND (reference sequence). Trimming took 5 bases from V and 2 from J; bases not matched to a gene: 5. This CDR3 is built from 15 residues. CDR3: CASSVSSGAYNEQFF. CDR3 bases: TGTGCCAGTAGTGTTAGTAGCGGGGCCTACAATGAGCAGTTCTTC.